The present T cell receptor beta chain was sequenced within a study of blood T cell repertoires in COVID-19. Across the whole study: There were acute and convalescent COVID-19 samples, and they came from the United States, Italy and Spain.

In its sample, this clone was seen once. The CDR3 runs to 16 residues. Germline CDR1 SGHRS, CDR2 YFSETQ. The V gene end was trimmed by 0 bases and the J gene end by 5 bases; junction bases not matched to a gene: 9. Followed over time, Seattle patients had been enrolled while infection was active. This table comes from immunoSEQ multiplex PCR, and its TCRdb copy is limited to in-frame clones, with some not included. The data contain around 210,000 clones, roughly four fifths of them seen just once; the ten biggest clones take up roughly 7%. The chain links TRBV5-1 to TRBJ2-5, with 8 bases matching TRBD2. This receptor was identified in an elderly woman with COVID-19, enrolled during active disease. Sample: peripheral blood. CDR3 residues: CASSLVPGLVGETQYF. CDR3 coding DNA: TGCGCCAGCAGCTTGGTCCCGGGACTAGTGGGCGAGACCCAGTACTTC.